This is a list of T cell receptor beta chains from one sample in a study of chemoradiotherapy in HPV16-positive cancers. Generated by immunoSEQ multiplex PCR, the TCRdb table keeps only in-frame clones and is missing some. Found here are 30,000 to 45,000 clones, roughly 77% of them singletons; the top ten hold 3% to 4.5%. This sample comprised blood, obtained from a patient who underwent chemoradiotherapy. These receptors originate from a human donor with HPV-associated anogenital cancer. The CDR3 runs from the conserved cysteine through the conserved F or W. Fields, in order: clone size, D gene, V gene, J gene, CDR3 protein, CDR3 DNA. D genes are given only for firm matches. The size field is filled for only some rows; it gives once, few, many or a size class.

-	-	TRBV19	TRBJ1-1	CASSTQSEAFF	TGTGCCAGTAGTACCCAGAGTGAAGCTTTCTTT
-	-	TRBV10-3	TRBJ1-5	CAISEMGPYSNQPQHF	TGTGCCATCAGTGAGATGGGACCGTATAGCAATCAGCCCCAGCATTTT
-	-	TRBV5-1	TRBJ1-4	CASSFERQANEKLFF	TGCGCCAGCAGCTTCGAGAGGCAGGCTAATGAAAAACTGTTTTTT
once	-	TRBV4-3	TRBJ1-3	CASSQAQKGTIYF	TGCGCCAGCAGCCAAGCCCAGAAGGGTACCATATATTTT
-	-	TRBV5-4	TRBJ1-2	CASSRPGSLGGYTF	TGTGCCAGCAGCCGCCCGGGCAGCCTTGGTGGCTACACCTTC
-	-	TRBV5-1	TRBJ1-5	CASSPTGPGRNQPQHF	TGCGCCAGCAGCCCGACCGGCCCCGGGCGTAATCAGCCCCAGCATTTT
few	-	TRBV6-1	TRBJ2-2	CASSRTTGELFF	TGTGCCAGCAGCCGAACCACCGGGGAGCTGTTTTTT
-	TRBD2	TRBV19	TRBJ2-2	CASSGGGLFTGELFF	TGTGCCAGTAGCGGGGGGGGCCTATTCACCGGGGAGCTGTTTTTT
-	-	TRBV29-1	TRBJ1-4	CSVEGPGAWGNEKLFF	TGCAGCGTTGAAGGGCCAGGCGCCTGGGGGAATGAAAAACTGTTTTTT
-	-	TRBV13	TRBJ2-3	CASRRGAGTDTQYF	TGTGCCAGCAGACGGGGGGCCGGCACAGATACGCAGTATTTT
-	-	TRBV5-1	TRBJ2-2	CASSQVFTGELFF	TGCGCCAGCAGCCAGGTGTTCACCGGGGAGCTGTTTTTT
-	TRBD2	TRBV5-1	TRBJ2-7	CASSDGAGGPGEQYF	TGCGCCAGCAGCGATGGAGCGGGGGGGCCGGGCGAGCAGTACTTC
-	TRBD1	TRBV5-6	TRBJ2-7	CASSLGDRGRYEQYF	TGTGCCAGCAGCTTGGGGGACAGGGGTAGGTACGAGCAGTACTTC
once	TRBD1	TRBV7-2	TRBJ2-7	CASSLVATGREQYF	TGTGCCAGCAGCTTAGTGGCGACAGGGAGAGAGCAGTACTTC
-	-	TRBV7-2	TRBJ2-5	CASSPWDGEETQYF	TGTGCCAGCAGCCCGTGGGACGGGGAAGAGACCCAGTACTTC
-	-	TRBV25-1	TRBJ1-3	CASSEGLGAGRGNTIYF	TGTGCCAGCAGTGAGGGTTTGGGCGCCGGGCGAGGAAACACCATATATTTT
-	TRBD2	TRBV5-4	TRBJ2-3	CASSRSGGAEDTQYF	TGTGCCAGCAGCCGGAGCGGGGGGGCCGAAGATACGCAGTATTTT
few	-	TRBV27	TRBJ1-2	CASSLSVGFGYTF	TGTGCCAGCAGTTTATCGGTGGGGTTTGGCTACACCTTC
-	TRBD1	TRBV28	TRBJ1-2	CASSGTGRSYGYTF	TGTGCCAGCAGTGGGACAGGGAGGTCCTATGGCTACACCTTC
-	TRBD2	TRBV10-2	TRBJ2-5	CATLIGRGAQETQYF	TGCGCCACCCTCATCGGGCGGGGGGCCCAAGAGACCCAGTACTTC
once	-	TRBV10-3	TRBJ1-2	CAISGRMDYGYTF	TGTGCCATCAGTGGGAGAATGGACTATGGCTACACCTTC
-	TRBD1	TRBV5-1	TRBJ2-7	CASSLGGTGISYEQYF	TGCGCCAGCAGCTTGGGCGGGACAGGGATCTCCTACGAGCAGTACTTC
-	-	TRBV2	TRBJ1-4	CATQVGGPVKLFF	TGTGCCACCCAGGTGGGGGGGCCCGTAAAACTGTTTTTT
-	TRBD2	TRBV7-2	TRBJ2-7	CASSFRLAGGIGEQYF	TGTGCCAGCAGCTTTAGACTAGCGGGGGGGATTGGAGAGCAGTACTTC
-	TRBD2	TRBV4-3	TRBJ2-1	CASSQGLLAAEQFF	TGCGCCAGCAGCCAGGGGCTTCTAGCGGCTGAGCAGTTCTTC
-	TRBD1	TRBV11-2	TRBJ2-1	CASSLDLQGGLKEQFF	TGTGCCAGCAGCTTAGACTTACAGGGGGGATTGAAGGAGCAGTTCTTC
-	-	TRBV5-1	TRBJ1-2	CASSLPEDYGYTF	TGCGCCAGCAGCTTGCCAGAGGACTATGGCTACACCTTC
-	TRBD1	TRBV27	TRBJ2-4	CASRPGQGEIAKNIQYF	TGTGCCAGCAGACCTGGACAGGGGGAAATAGCCAAAAACATTCAGTACTTC
-	TRBD1	TRBV6-5	TRBJ1-1	CASSYLSTGAGTEAFF	TGTGCCAGCAGTTACTTATCGACAGGGGCGGGCACTGAAGCTTTCTTT
-	-	TRBV7-9	TRBJ1-5	CATGGIMEGQPQHF	TGTGCCACCGGGGGTATTATGGAGGGTCAGCCCCAGCATTTT
few	-	TRBV5-1	TRBJ2-7	CASSPPSYEQYF	TGCGCCAGCAGCCCGCCTAGCTACGAGCAGTACTTC
-	-	TRBV6-5	TRBJ2-1	CASRTGLGVRNEQFF	TGTGCCAGCAGGACAGGACTAGGGGTAAGGAATGAGCAGTTCTTC
-	TRBD1	TRBV6-1	TRBJ2-7	CASSGRGLSYEQYF	TGTGCCAGCAGTGGCAGGGGGCTTTCCTACGAGCAGTACTTC
-	-	TRBV7-8	TRBJ2-3	CASSFLNSDTQYF	TGTGCCAGCAGCTTTTTGAATTCAGATACGCAGTATTTT
few	-	TRBV4-1	TRBJ1-1	CASSGPVRGVEAFF	TGCGCCAGCAGCGGGCCCGTGCGGGGAGTGGAAGCTTTCTTT
-	TRBD2	TRBV5-4	TRBJ2-1	CASSPGTSGGNEQFF	TGTGCCAGCAGCCCCGGGACTAGCGGGGGCAATGAGCAGTTCTTC
-	TRBD1	TRBV7-3	TRBJ2-3	CASSLPQGARTDTQYF	TGTGCCAGCAGCTTACCCCAGGGGGCGCGAACAGATACGCAGTATTTT
-	-	TRBV5-1	TRBJ2-2	CASSLLGETDTGELFF	TGCGCCAGCAGCTTGCTCGGCGAGACGGACACCGGGGAGCTGTTTTTT
-	-	TRBV6-1	TRBJ1-1	CATSQDLGLAAFF	TGTGCCACCAGCCAGGACTTAGGGCTCGCTGCTTTCTTT
-	-	TRBV12-5	TRBJ1-5	CASGLDTHSNQPQHF	TGTGCTAGTGGTTTGGACACACATAGCAATCAGCCCCAGCATTTT
-	-	TRBV19	TRBJ2-7	CASEGTPAGQYF	TGTGCCTCAGAGGGGACTCCGGCTGGGCAGTACTTC
-	-	TRBV28	TRBJ1-3	CASSPRFRTGNTIYF	TGTGCCAGCAGTCCCCGGTTTCGGACTGGAAACACCATATATTTT
once	-	TRBV5-5	TRBJ2-3	CASLRIGTDTQYF	TGTGCCAGCCTCAGGATCGGTACAGATACGCAGTATTTT
-	-	TRBV5-1	TRBJ1-1	CASSFNSITTEAFF	TGCGCCAGCAGCTTCAACAGTATAACCACTGAAGCTTTCTTT
-	TRBD2	TRBV11-3	TRBJ2-2	CASSSQRGLNTGELFF	TGTGCCAGCAGCTCCCAGCGGGGCCTCAACACCGGGGAGCTGTTTTTT
-	-	TRBV25-1	TRBJ2-5	CASSDPGEGARPRETQYF	TGTGCCAGCAGTGACCCCGGCGAAGGGGCGAGACCCCGGGAGACCCAGTACTTC
-	-	TRBV6-1	TRBJ1-1	CASSQGGGRTEAFF	TGTGCCAGCAGTCAAGGGGGGGGGCGGACTGAAGCTTTCTTT